This T cell receptor beta chain is from a study of response to subunit inactivated influenza vaccine. TCRdb called the RT-PCR reads again in MiXCR, with one record for every CDR3 protein. This table holds roughly 520,000 distinct CDR3 sequences, 25% found once. CDR1 and CDR2 from the germline V gene are LGHNA and YSLEER. The CDR3 covers 15 residues. Trimming took 1 base from V and 4 from J; bases not matched to a gene: 5. This receptor was taken from a man aged 45-65 years who received an inactivated influenza vaccine. The gene calls are TRBV4-3 and TRBJ2-7, with TRBD1 matching over 9 bases. The specimen comprised CD4+ T cells sorted from PBMCs, sampled 4 to 6 days after vaccination. Here the CDR3 DNA reads TGCGCCAGCAGCCAAGTACCGGGACAGGGTTACGAGCAGTACTTC. Its translation: CASSQVPGQGYEQYF.